Shown below are 32 T cell receptor beta chains from a single sample sequenced in a study of technical replicates of blood from a few donors. Profiling relied on immunoSEQ multiplex PCR, and the TCRdb table lists in-frame clones only, not all of them. The sample gives over 60,000 clones, just under 90% of which show up once; 4% to 5.5% is in the top ten. The sample consisted of PBMCs. These receptor sequences come from a human donor in good health. Some clones in this sample may be carry-over from other donors' samples.

The table lists this clone with a count of one. This chain uses TRBV6-1 with TRBJ1-1, with a weak D call TRBD1 (6 bases). The CDR3 totals 13 residues. Trimming removed 8 bases at V and 1 base at J, with 11 bases between. The germline CDR1 and CDR2 sequences are MNHNS and SASEGT. The DNA of the CDR3 is TGTGCCAGCTCCTGGACAGCGAACACTGAAGCTTTCTTT. Protein product: CASSWTANTEAFF.

This rearrangement joins TRBV5-1 to TRBJ2-1; 12 positions agree with TRBD2. V trimming: 2 bases; J trimming: 5 bases; junction bases outside the gene matches: 11. The CDR3 runs to 18 residues. The germline V gene encodes CDR1 SGHRS and CDR2 YFSETQ. The CDR3 DNA is TGCGCCAGCAGCTTTCTAGCGGGGGGGCCGTCTGTCAACAATGAGCAGTTCTTC. Translating it yields CASSFLAGGPSVNNEQFF.

V and J are TRBV15 and TRBJ1-3; 9 bases line up with TRBD1. V lost 5 bases, J lost 4 bases, and 9 bases stayed unmatched. This CDR3 spans 16 amino acids. The germline CDR1 and CDR2 sequences are LNHNV and YYDKDF (reference sequence). In DNA form, the CDR3 reads TGTGCCACCAGCGTAAACCCCGGGACAGGGGGAAACACCATATATTTT. Encoded protein: CATSVNPGTGGNTIYF.

The V call is TRBV25-1, the J call TRBJ2-7, with D tentatively TRBD2 (5 bases). Germline loops: CDR1 MGHDK, CDR2 SYGVNS. The CDR3 has 14 amino acids. The V and J ends lost 4 bases and 0 bases respectively, with 10 bases between them. The CDR3 region has the DNA TGTGCCAGCAGTGCGGGGATGCGCTCCTACGAGCAGTACTTC. Encoded protein: CASSAGMRSYEQYF.

The V and J genes are TRBV19 and TRBJ1-1; 7 bases map to TRBD1. CDR1 is LNHDA, CDR2 SQIVND, per germline (reference sequence). The junction had 4 bases not matched to a gene; V was cut back by 5 bases and J by 1 base. The CDR3 is made up of 14 amino acids. Written as DNA, the CDR3 is TGTGCCAGTAGTGACAGGGCATCGAACACTGAAGCTTTCTTT. It codes for CASSDRASNTEAFF.

The rearrangement joins TRBV5-1 to TRBJ1-5, with 7 bases aligning to TRBD1. CDR3 length equals 14 residues. In germline, CDR1 is SGHRS, CDR2 YFSETQ. V dropped 5 bases and J dropped 4; count of bases not matched to a gene: 6. The CDR3 sequence is CASREGAGNQPQHF. CDR3 nucleotides: TGCGCCAGCAGAGAGGGGGCTGGGAATCAGCCCCAGCATTTT.

CDR3 residues: CASSYRPGQPYEQYF. The CDR3 coding sequence is TGTGCCAGCAGTTACAGGCCGGGACAACCCTACGAGCAGTACTTC. The chain employs TRBV6-5 and TRBJ2-7; perhaps TRBD1 as D (6 bases). This CDR3 is 15 amino acids long. V was cut by 2 bases and J by 2 bases, with 13 bases left in between. CDR1 and CDR2 from the germline V gene are MNHEY and SVGAGI.

The chain joins TRBV4-3 to TRBJ1-1, with D uncertain. Trimming removed 0 bases from V and 7 bases from J, with 9 bases in between. The CDR3 contains 13 residues. Germline CDR1 reads LGHNA; CDR2 reads YSLEER. CDR3 bases: TGCGCCAGCAGCCAAGAACTACGGGGTGAAGCTTTCTTT. Protein product: CASSQELRGEAFF.

The chain carries TRBV25-1 and TRBJ2-1, with D unclear. V was pared by 6 bases and J by 3 bases, with 9 bases between. Germline CDR1 MGHDK, CDR2 SYGVNS. The CDR3 length is 13 residues. The CDR3 here is CASSVGIYNEQFF. The DNA of the CDR3 is TGTGCCAGCAGCGTCGGTATCTACAATGAGCAGTTCTTC.

By frequency in the sample, this clone is large. Different DNA sequences within this sample yield the same CDR3. The rearrangement links TRBV5-1 to TRBJ1-1; a weak D match, TRBD1 (6 bases). Germline V CDR1 and CDR2: SGHRS, YFSETQ. Trimming took off 0 bases at V and 3 bases at J, with 9 bases between the two ends. The CDR3 loop spans 14 amino acids. The CDR3 region is CASSLGGGYTEAFF. CDR3 in DNA: TGCGCCAGCAGCTTGGGAGGGGGATACACTGAAGCTTTCTTT. Looking up the rest from reference TRBV5-1 and TRBJ1-1 gives the full variable domain: KAGVTQTPRYLIKTRGQQVTLSCSPISGHRSVSWYQQTPGQGLQFLFEYFSETQRNKGNFPGRFSGRQFSNSRSEMNVSTLELGDSALYLCASSLGGGYTEAFFGQGTRLTVV.

This clone was detected once. CDR3 DNA sequence: TGTGCCATCAGTGGACGGGGGAGGACTAGCGGGATCGAAGATACGCAGTATTTT. This encodes CAISGRGRTSGIEDTQYF. The chain is built from TRBV10-3 and TRBJ2-3; 12 bases map to TRBD2. The J segment lost 5 bases and the V segment lost 4 bases, leaving 13 bases of the junction unmatched. Germline V gene sequence: CDR1 ENHRY, CDR2 SYGVKD. CDR3 length equals 18 residues.

The chain combines TRBV7-8 with TRBJ2-6; 10 nucleotides agree with TRBD1. Losses at the gene ends were 11 bases for V and 4 bases for J; bases not matched to a gene: 11. CDR1 is SGHVS, CDR2 FQNEAQ, per germline. This CDR3 is built from 16 residues. For the CDR3, the DNA is TGTGCCTGCGGACGACAGGGGGCAGCAGGGGCCAACGTCCTGACTTTC. This encodes CACGRQGAAGANVLTF. The full variable domain, rest sourced from reference TRBV7-8 and TRBJ2-6, is GAGVSQSPRYKVAKRGQDVALRCDPISGHVSLFWYQQALGQGPEFLTYFQNEAQLDKSGLPSDRFFAERPEGSVSTLKIQRTQQEDSAVYLCACGRQGAAGANVLTFGAGSRLTVL.

V is TRBV19 and J is TRBJ1-5, with 7 bases that match TRBD1. V gave up 11 bases and J gave up 5 bases; unmatched junction bases: 12. This CDR3 comprises 14 residues. Germline assignment: CDR1 LNHDA and CDR2 SQIVND (reference sequence). DNA of the CDR3: TGTGCCTCCTACTTGACAGGGACGGATCAGCCCCAGCATTTT. Its translation is CASYLTGTDQPQHF.

The chain recombines TRBV7-2 with TRBJ2-7; 8 positions match TRBD2. The CDR3 has 16 amino acids. Germline V lookup: CDR1 SGHTA, CDR2 FQGNSA. V gave up 1 base and J gave up 0 bases; unmatched junction bases: 5. The CDR3 coding sequence is TGTGCCAGCAGCTTAGGGGGCGGGGGGACCTCCTACGAGCAGTACTTC. It specifies CASSLGGGGTSYEQYF.

The chain employs TRBV25-1 and TRBJ2-7, with 9 nucleotides matching TRBD2. This CDR3 has 17 amino acids. V lost 6 bases and J lost 0; bases outside the gene matches: 12. Per germline, CDR1 MGHDK and CDR2 SYGVNS. The CDR3 here is CASSPHWLAGSSYEQYF. DNA for the CDR3: TGTGCCAGCAGCCCCCACTGGCTAGCGGGGAGCTCCTACGAGCAGTACTTC.

The J gene is TRBJ2-7, the V gene TRBV10-2; D gene ambiguous. V dropped 0 bases and J dropped 2 bases, with 8 bases sitting between them. CDR1 and CDR2 from the germline V gene are WSHSY and SAAADI. The CDR3 is 14 amino acids. Here the CDR3 DNA reads TGCGCCAGCAGTGAGTCTTTAGCCCCCTACGAGCAGTACTTC. Encoded protein: CASSESLAPYEQYF.

The rearrangement uses TRBV4-2 and TRBJ2-2; 9 bases match TRBD2. The length of the CDR3 is 17 residues. V gave up 1 base and J gave up 7 bases; unmatched junction bases: 10. The germline gives CDR1 LGHNA, CDR2 YNFKEQ. CDR3 sequence: CASSQVVAGGLVGELFF. CDR3 sequence (DNA): TGTGCCAGCAGCCAAGTGGTTGCGGGAGGGTTGGTCGGGGAGCTGTTTTTT.

CDR3 sequence (DNA): TGTGCCAGCAGCCAGAGCCGGGACTTAGAAGAGACCCAGTACTTC. As protein: CASSQSRDLEETQYF. The rearrangement links TRBV4-2 to TRBJ2-5; the D gene is possibly TRBD2 (6 bases). Between the trimmed V and J ends, which lost 3 bases and 3 bases, there was a span of 14 bases. The CDR3 has 15 residues. CDR1 is LGHNA, CDR2 YNFKEQ, per germline.

J is TRBJ1-2 and V is TRBV6-5, with D maybe TRBD1 (5 bases). The CDR3 runs 13 residues. V was shortened by 5 bases and J by 12 bases, with 19 bases between the two germline ends. Germline CDR1 is MNHEY and CDR2 is SVGAGI. CDR3 sequence: CASSQARRDPDTF. The CDR3 bases are TGTGCCAGCAGTCAAGCCCGGCGGGACCCGGACACCTTC.

This chain links TRBV2 with TRBJ2-2; 8 nucleotides agree with TRBD1. The CDR3 extends over 13 amino acids. V lost 6 bases to trimming and J lost 4 bases; unmatched junction nucleotides: 1. Germline CDR1 SNHLY, CDR2 FYNNEI. CDR3 in amino acids: CASSRGPTGELFF. As DNA, the CDR3 is TGTGCCAGCAGCAGGGGGCCCACCGGGGAGCTGTTTTTT.

This chain connects TRBV2 to TRBJ1-3; weak D call: TRBD1 (5 bases). V lost 8 bases and J lost 2, with 13 bases in between. Germline CDR1 SNHLY, CDR2 FYNNEI. The CDR3 has 14 amino acids. The CDR3 bases are TGTGCCAGCTTACAGGAACTAACTGGAAACACCATATATTTT. Translating it yields CASLQELTGNTIYF. Looking up the rest from reference TRBV2 and TRBJ1-3 gives the full variable domain: EPEVTQTPSHQVTQMGQEVILRCVPISNHLYFYWYRQILGQKVEFLVSFYNNEISEKSEIFDDQFSVERPDGSNFTLKIRSTKLEDSAMYFCASLQELTGNTIYFGEGSWLTVV.

The chain couples TRBV7-2 to TRBJ2-2, with D unresolved. The V and J ends lost 1 base and 6 bases respectively, with 9 bases between them. This CDR3 comprises 14 residues. Germline V gene sequence: CDR1 SGHTA, CDR2 FQGNSA. CDR3 in DNA: TGTGCCAGCAGCTTAGGGGCGAAGCCCGGGGAGCTGTTTTTT. Protein sequence: CASSLGAKPGELFF.

The chain combines TRBV4-1 with TRBJ2-5; the D gene is possibly TRBD1 (5 bases). Trimming removed 4 bases at V and 1 base at J, with 7 bases between. Looked up from germline, CDR1 is MGHRA and CDR2 is YSYEKL. CDR3 size: 13 residues. Here the CDR3 DNA reads TGCGCCAGCAGCCTAGGGGTCCAAGAGACCCAGTACTTC. Translating it yields CASSLGVQETQYF.

The chain has TRBV9 and TRBJ1-2; D ambiguous. V was pared by 5 bases and J by 8 bases, with 7 bases between. Germline values: CDR1 SGDLS, CDR2 YYNGEE. This CDR3 comprises 10 residues. CDR3 region: CASSGWGYTF. CDR3 DNA: TGTGCCAGCAGTGGCTGGGGCTACACCTTC.

The rearrangement joins TRBV6-5 to TRBJ1-6; 7 positions agree with TRBD1. Per the germline V gene, CDR1 is MNHEY and CDR2 is SVGAGI. The CDR3 is made up of 14 amino acids. Germline trimming cut 6 bases from V and 9 bases from J; bases unmatched to any gene: 8. DNA for the CDR3: TGTGCCAGCAGCATGAGACAGGGAGGTTCACCCCTCCACTTT. Residues: CASSMRQGGSPLHF.

This chain links TRBV6-1 with TRBJ1-2; weak D call: TRBD1 (5 bases). This CDR3 spans 14 amino acids. V was pared by 8 bases and J by 4 bases, with 17 bases between. Looked up from germline, CDR1 is MNHNS and CDR2 is SASEGT. The CDR3 region has the DNA TGTGCCAGCGGCGCACCCTGGGGGGTCTATGGCTACACCTTC. Translated, it gives CASGAPWGVYGYTF.

The chain joins TRBV5-1 to TRBJ1-1; TRBD1 matches at 11 bases. Germline V gives CDR1 SGHRS, CDR2 YFSETQ. The CDR3 is 16 amino acids. J gave up 0 bases and V 3 bases, and 4 bases lay outside the gene matches. The CDR3 DNA sequence: TGCGCCAGCAGCTCCGGACAGGGGGCCTTGAACACTGAAGCTTTCTTT. Its protein is CASSSGQGALNTEAFF. Filled out from reference TRBV5-1 and TRBJ1-1, the complete variable domain reads KAGVTQTPRYLIKTRGQQVTLSCSPISGHRSVSWYQQTPGQGLQFLFEYFSETQRNKGNFPGRFSGRQFSNSRSEMNVSTLELGDSALYLCASSSGQGALNTEAFFGQGTRLTVV.

This clone occurred once. V is TRBV4-1 and J is TRBJ1-2; unclear D gene. From germline, CDR1 is MGHRA and CDR2 YSYEKL. V shed 4 bases and J shed 4 bases, with 4 bases lying between them. The CDR3 runs 11 residues. CDR3 DNA sequence: TGCGCCAGCAGCCGGGCCTATGGCTACACCTTC. Translated, it gives CASSRAYGYTF.

The chain has TRBV27 and TRBJ2-1; 14 bases map to TRBD2. Trimming at V came to 3 bases and at J to 7 bases, leaving 14 bases not matched to a gene. Germline V gene data show CDR1 as MNHEY and CDR2 as SMNVEV (reference sequence). The CDR3 is made up of 19 amino acids. The CDR3 sequence is CASSFGTSGRGGLRNEQFF. In DNA, the CDR3 is TGTGCCAGCAGTTTCGGGACTAGCGGGAGAGGGGGGCTACGGAATGAGCAGTTCTTC.

The chain recombines TRBV6-6 with TRBJ2-7, with TRBD2 matching over 14 bases. This CDR3 has 16 amino acids. CDR1 is MNHNY and CDR2 is SVGAGI in the germline V gene (reference sequence). V trimming: 6 bases; J trimming: 0 bases; junction bases outside the gene matches: 4. CDR3 residues: CASRYGTSGSSYEQYF. The CDR3 DNA reads TGTGCCAGCAGATACGGGACTAGCGGGAGCTCCTACGAGCAGTACTTC.

The chain employs TRBV5-1 and TRBJ1-1; 8 bases fit TRBD1. The V segment lost 4 bases and the J segment 5 bases; nucleotides outside the gene matches: 13. CDR3 length equals 16 residues. Germline assignment: CDR1 SGHRS and CDR2 YFSETQ. CDR3 in DNA: TGCGCCAGCAGCCCAACCCGGACAGGGAGCGGGACTGAAGCTTTCTTT. It yields the protein CASSPTRTGSGTEAFF. The full variable domain, with the rest looked up from reference TRBV5-1 and TRBJ1-1, is KAGVTQTPRYLIKTRGQQVTLSCSPISGHRSVSWYQQTPGQGLQFLFEYFSETQRNKGNFPGRFSGRQFSNSRSEMNVSTLELGDSALYLCASSPTRTGSGTEAFFGQGTRLTVV.

This chain joins TRBV5-6 and TRBJ2-1, with a weak D call TRBD1 (6 bases). The length of the CDR3 is 15 residues. V was trimmed by 3 bases and J by 6 bases, leaving 16 bases between them. Germline V gene lookup returns CDR1 SGHDT and CDR2 YYEEEE. CDR3 nucleotide sequence: TGTGCCAGCAGCTCCCAGGTGACAGGTTTCAATGAGCAGTTCTTC. Translation gives CASSSQVTGFNEQFF.